These T cell receptor beta chains were read from a single sample in a study of blood T cell repertoires in COVID-19. Only in-frame clones appear in the TCRdb table, and some are missing; sequencing was by immunoSEQ multiplex PCR. The sample lists 150,000 to 180,000 clones, 91% occurring once. The sequencing input was peripheral blood. These receptors were collected from a man between 50 and 59 years old with acute or convalescent COVID-19. Both conserved end residues are part of each CDR3. Fields, in order: V gene, D gene, J gene, clone size, CDR3 DNA, CDR3 protein. The D gene is left open where the match is weak. Only some rows state a clone size, as once, few, many or a class for expanded clones.

TRBV10-3	TRBD2	TRBJ2-1	few	TGTGCCATCAGAACCGGGACTAGGCCGGGAGGGCCCTACAATGAGCAGTTCTTC	CAIRTGTRPGGPYNEQFF
TRBV4-2	.	TRBJ2-2	.	TGTGCCAGCAGCCAAGATTTATGGGGCTCCGGGGAGCTGTTTTTT	CASSQDLWGSGELFF
TRBV18	TRBD2	TRBJ2-1	.	TGTGCCAGCTCACCACGCTCGACTAGCGGGGGGGTTGGCTCCTACAATGAGCAGTTCTTC	CASSPRSTSGGVGSYNEQFF
TRBV28	.	TRBJ2-4	.	TGTGCCAGCAGTTTAAGTGGTCAGTTCAAAAACATTCAGTACTTC	CASSLSGQFKNIQYF
TRBV18	TRBD1	TRBJ1-2	once	TGTGCCAGCTCACCCGGACAGGGCTTCTATGGCTACACCTTC	CASSPGQGFYGYTF
TRBV27	TRBD2	TRBJ2-1	.	TGTGCCAGCAGTTCCGGGACTAGCGGGAGCAATGAGCAGTTCTTC	CASSSGTSGSNEQFF
TRBV19	TRBD1	TRBJ1-1	.	TGTGCCAGTCGCTCGACAGGGATCACTGAAGCTTTCTTT	CASRSTGITEAFF
TRBV27	TRBD2	TRBJ2-5	once	TGTGCCAGCAGCCTCGGGACTAGCGGGTACTCCCAAGAGACCCAGTACTTC	CASSLGTSGYSQETQYF
TRBV5-1	.	TRBJ1-2	.	TGCGCCAGCTCCTTGGGGGGGGAAAACTATGGCTACACCTTC	CASSLGGENYGYTF
TRBV28	TRBD2	TRBJ2-1	.	TGTGCCAGCAGTTTATACCGGACTAGCGACTACAATGAGCAGTTCTTC	CASSLYRTSDYNEQFF
TRBV7-2	TRBD1	TRBJ2-1	.	TGTGCCAGCAGCTTATGGGACAGAGCCTACAATGAGCAGTTCTTC	CASSLWDRAYNEQFF
TRBV3-1/TRBV3-2	.	TRBJ2-4	.	TGTGCCAGCAGCCCCAACCTACTAGGGAACATTCAGTACTTC	CASSPNLLGNIQYF
TRBV19	TRBD2	TRBJ2-1	few	TGTGCCAGTAGTCCACGGGGACTAGCTATCTACAATGAGCAGTTCTTC	CASSPRGLAIYNEQFF
TRBV19	.	TRBJ2-2	.	TGTGCCAGTGTTGGGACACCTAACACCGGGGAGCTGTTTTTT	CASVGTPNTGELFF
TRBV4-1	TRBD2	TRBJ2-1	.	TGCGCCAGCAGCCGACTAGCGGGGAATGAGCAGTTCTTC	CASSRLAGNEQFF
TRBV18	TRBD1	TRBJ1-6	.	TGTGCCAGCTCACCAACACAGGGGAATAATTCACCCCTCCACTTT	CASSPTQGNNSPLHF
TRBV2	TRBD2	TRBJ2-1	.	TGTGCCAGCACGAGTAGAGCGGGACGGAATGAGCAGTTCTTC	CASTSRAGRNEQFF
TRBV6-7	TRBD1	TRBJ1-5	.	TGTGCCAGCAGTTACCCATTTGGGACAGATAGCAATCAGCCCCAGCATTTT	CASSYPFGTDSNQPQHF
TRBV29-1	.	TRBJ2-1	.	TGCAGCGCAAGGGGTGGGTATGAGCAGTTCTTC	CSARGGYEQFF
TRBV7-2	TRBD2	TRBJ2-5	.	TGTGCCAGCAGCAAGGGACTAAGAGAAGAGACCCAGTACTTC	CASSKGLREETQYF
TRBV25-1	.	TRBJ1-1	.	TGTGCCAGCAGTGAAACTTTGAACACTGAAGCTTTCTTT	CASSETLNTEAFF
TRBV14	.	TRBJ2-7	.	TGTGCCAGCAGCCAATTAGGGGAGGCCCAGTATCACGAGCAGTACTTC	CASSQLGEAQYHEQYF
TRBV5-4	TRBD2	TRBJ2-1	once	TGTGCCAGCAGCTTTCCGGGAGGTAGTGAGCAGTTCTTC	CASSFPGGSEQFF
TRBV18	.	TRBJ1-1	.	TGTGCCAGCTCACAGACAGAAAAGGAAGCTTTCTTT	CASSQTEKEAFF
TRBV6-6	.	TRBJ1-1	.	TGTGCCAGCAGTACCACAGGGATTGAAGCTTTCTTT	CASSTTGIEAFF
TRBV6-5	TRBD2	TRBJ2-5	.	TGTGCCAGCAGTACCAAACTAGCGGGGGGTGAGACCCAGTACTTC	CASSTKLAGGETQYF
TRBV29-1	.	TRBJ1-3	.	TGCAGTAACAGGGTCCGAAACACCATATATTTT	CSNRVRNTIYF
TRBV27	.	TRBJ1-1	.	TGTGCCAGCAGTTTACGGCTAGACAGAAGCACTGAAGCTTTCTTT	CASSLRLDRSTEAFF
TRBV28	TRBD1	TRBJ2-7	.	TGTGCCAGCAGTTTATTCCTCGACAGGGGGGGCTCCTACGAGCAGTACTTC	CASSLFLDRGGSYEQYF
TRBV19	.	TRBJ2-3	.	TGTGCCAGTAGTACCAACCCGACAGAAGGTACAGATACGCAGTATTTT	CASSTNPTEGTDTQYF
TRBV7-9	.	TRBJ1-1	.	TGTGCCAGCAGCTTGGATACCGGGGCTGAAGCTTTCTTT	CASSLDTGAEAFF
TRBV7-2	TRBD2	TRBJ2-1	.	TGTGCCAGCAGCCCACGGGGTAGCGGGAGCAACAATGAGCAGTTCTTC	CASSPRGSGSNNEQFF
TRBV10-3	.	TRBJ1-2	.	TGTGCCATCAGTGAGACAGAAATCTATGGCTACACCTTC	CAISETEIYGYTF
TRBV3-1/TRBV3-2	TRBD1	TRBJ2-7	once	TGTGCCAGCAGCCAAAGCCTCTCGGGACAGGGCTTCGAGCAGTACTTC	CASSQSLSGQGFEQYF
TRBV24-1	TRBD2	TRBJ2-5	once	TGTGCCACCAGTGATGCTAGCGGGGGGACCCAAGAGACCCAGTACTTC	CATSDASGGTQETQYF
TRBV7-3	TRBD2	TRBJ2-5	.	TGTGCCAGCAGCCCGTCTCCCGTAAGACTAGCGGGACAAGAGACCCAGTACTTC	CASSPSPVRLAGQETQYF
TRBV2	.	TRBJ1-2	.	TGTGCCAGCAGGACACAGGGAGGGGTTTATGGCTACACCTTC	CASRTQGGVYGYTF
TRBV6-2/TRBV6-3	.	TRBJ1-2	.	TGTGCCAGCAGCCATCCACAGGGTGCCTATGGCTACACCTTC	CASSHPQGAYGYTF
TRBV5-4	TRBD2	TRBJ2-2	.	TGTGCCAGCAGCTTTTCTACTAGCGGGACCACTCTCTCGGGCGGGGAGCTGTTTTTT	CASSFSTSGTTLSGGELFF